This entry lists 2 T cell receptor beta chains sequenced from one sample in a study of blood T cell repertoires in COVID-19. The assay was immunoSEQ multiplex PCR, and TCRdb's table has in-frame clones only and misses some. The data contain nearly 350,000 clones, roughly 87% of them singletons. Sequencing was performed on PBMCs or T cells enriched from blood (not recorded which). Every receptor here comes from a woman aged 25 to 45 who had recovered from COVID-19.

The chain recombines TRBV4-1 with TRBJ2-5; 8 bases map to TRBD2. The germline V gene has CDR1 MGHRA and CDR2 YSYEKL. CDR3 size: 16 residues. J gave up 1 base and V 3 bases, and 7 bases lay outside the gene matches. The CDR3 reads CASSQRPTSVQETQYF. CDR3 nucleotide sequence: TGCGCCAGCAGCCAGCGTCCGACTAGCGTCCAAGAGACCCAGTACTTC.

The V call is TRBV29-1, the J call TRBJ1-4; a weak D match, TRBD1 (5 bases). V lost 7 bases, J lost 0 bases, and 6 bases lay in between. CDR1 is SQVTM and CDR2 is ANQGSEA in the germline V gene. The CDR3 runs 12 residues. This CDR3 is CSATATNEKLFF. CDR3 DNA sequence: TGCAGCGCGACAGCAACTAATGAAAAACTGTTTTTT.